Listed here is a single TCR beta chain. Original methodology: Amplified reference gene primers provided the basis for estimating nucleated cell counts. Some clones are missing from TCRdb's copy, which holds only in-frame ones; the method was immunoSEQ multiplex PCR. The V and J calls and clone size are taken from that table; D and trimming were inferred from the DNA. The table has fewer than 300,000 clones, 85% to 90% seen once. These data belong to a study of blood T cell repertoires in COVID-19. Study information: Some COVID-19 samples were acute and others convalescent; all came from the United States, Italy and Spain. T cells, B-cell-depleted T cells, or PBMCs supplied cDNA or gDNA.

Between the trimmed V and J ends, which lost 2 bases and 5 bases, there was a span of 9 bases. The CDR3 sequence is 14 residues long. In germline, CDR1 is KGHDR, CDR2 SFDVKD. The rearrangement joins TRBV24-1 to TRBJ1-5; TRBD1 is a possible D gene (6 bases). The sample comprised peripheral blood. The TCR originated in a woman in her forties who had recovered from COVID-19. CDR3 nucleotide sequence: TGTGCCACCAGTGATTCTTCAGGGGATCAGCCCCAGCATTTT. This encodes CATSDSSGDQPQHF.